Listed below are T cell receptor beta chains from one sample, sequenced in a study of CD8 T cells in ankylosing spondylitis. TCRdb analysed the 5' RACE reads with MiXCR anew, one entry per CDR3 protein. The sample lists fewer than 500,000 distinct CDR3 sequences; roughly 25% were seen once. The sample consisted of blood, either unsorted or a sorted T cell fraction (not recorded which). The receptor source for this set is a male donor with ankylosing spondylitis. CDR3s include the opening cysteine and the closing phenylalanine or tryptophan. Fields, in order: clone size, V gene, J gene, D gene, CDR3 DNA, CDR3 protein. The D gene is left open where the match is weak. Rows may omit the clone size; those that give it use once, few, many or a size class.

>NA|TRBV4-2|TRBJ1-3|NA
TGTGCCAGCAGCCAACTGACTGATCATTCTGGAAACACCATATATTTT
CASSQLTDHSGNTIYF
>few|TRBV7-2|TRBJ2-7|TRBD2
TGTGCCAGCAGCTTAGAAGCGGGAGAATTCTACGAGCAGTACTTC
CASSLEAGEFYEQYF
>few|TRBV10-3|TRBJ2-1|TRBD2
TGTGCCATCAGTGATACTAGCGCAAGCTCCTACAATGAGCAGTTCTTC
CAISDTSASSYNEQFF
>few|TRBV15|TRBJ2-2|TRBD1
TGTGCCACCAGCATCCGGACAGGGGGAACCGGGGAGCTGTTTTTT
CATSIRTGGTGELFF
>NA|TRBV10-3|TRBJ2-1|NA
TGTGCCATCAGTTGGGGAACCCCGAGCGGCAGCTCCTACAATGAGCAGTTCTTC
CAISWGTPSGSSYNEQFF
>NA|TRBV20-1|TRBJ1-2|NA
TGCAGTGCTCAGGAGGGGGGAGGCTACACCTTC
CSAQEGGGYTF
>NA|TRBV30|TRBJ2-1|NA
TGTGCCTGGAGTGTATCCGGCGGAGTCTCTTACAATGAGCAGTTCTTC
CAWSVSGGVSYNEQFF
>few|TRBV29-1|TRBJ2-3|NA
TGCAGCGTAGCCCACGGGCTCACAGATACGCAGTATTTT
CSVAHGLTDTQYF
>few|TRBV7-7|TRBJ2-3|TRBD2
TGTGCCAGCAGCCGTCTGGCGGGAGGGAGCACAGATACGCAGTATTTT
CASSRLAGGSTDTQYF
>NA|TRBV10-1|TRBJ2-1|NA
TGCGCCAGCAGTGAGTCGAAGGGGGTGCAGTTCTTC
CASSESKGVQFF
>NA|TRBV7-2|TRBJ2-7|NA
TGTGCCAGCAGCTTCGGGTTAGGGAGCTCCTACGAGCAGTACTTC
CASSFGLGSSYEQYF
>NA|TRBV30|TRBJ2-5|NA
TGTGCCTGGAGTGTAGTTGGACCGATTACTTTC
CAWSVVGPITF
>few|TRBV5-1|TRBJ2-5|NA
TGCGCCAGCAGCTGGGAAATTCAAGAGACCCAGTACTTC
CASSWEIQETQYF
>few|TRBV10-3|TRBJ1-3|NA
TGTGCCAGCCAGGGAGGACGCTCTGGAAACACCATATATTTT
CASQGGRSGNTIYF
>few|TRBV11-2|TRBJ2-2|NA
TGTGCCAGCAGATCCAAAGCCCCCGGGGAGCTGTTTTTT
CASRSKAPGELFF
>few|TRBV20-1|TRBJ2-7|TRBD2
TGCAGTGCTAGGGCCGGGACTAGCGGTTACGAGCAGTACTTC
CSARAGTSGYEQYF
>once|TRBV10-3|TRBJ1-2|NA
TGTGCCATCAGTCTGGAGGGGAGCTATGGCTACACCTTC
CAISLEGSYGYTF
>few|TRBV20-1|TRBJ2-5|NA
TGCAGTGCTAGTTCAGCGGGCTGGTACCAAGAGACCCAGTACTTC
CSASSAGWYQETQYF
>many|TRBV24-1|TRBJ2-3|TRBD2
TGTGCCACCAGTGATGACTCCCTAGCGGGAGATCGGGGCATCTCGCAGTATTTT
CATSDDSLAGDRGISQYF
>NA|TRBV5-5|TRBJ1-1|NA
TGTGCCAGCAGCCCCTGGACGGGGAACACTGAAGCTTTCTTT
CASSPWTGNTEAFF
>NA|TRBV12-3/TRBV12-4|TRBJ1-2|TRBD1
TGTGCCAGCAGTTTTCCGGGACAGGGGAGAGGCTACACCTTC
CASSFPGQGRGYTF
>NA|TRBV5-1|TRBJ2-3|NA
TGCGCCAGCAGCCTCGGGACGATCGCAGATACGCAGTATTTT
CASSLGTIADTQYF
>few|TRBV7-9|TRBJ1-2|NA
TGTGCCAGCAGCTCAATACAGGGTTTTGGCTACACCTTC
CASSSIQGFGYTF
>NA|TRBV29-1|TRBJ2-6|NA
TGCAGCGTTGGAAAGAACTCTGGGGCCAACGTCCTGACTTTC
CSVGKNSGANVLTF
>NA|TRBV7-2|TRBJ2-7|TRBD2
TGTGCCAGCAGCCCCCGCAGCGGGGGCTACGAGCAGTACTTC
CASSPRSGGYEQYF
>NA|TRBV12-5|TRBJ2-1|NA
TGTGCTAGTGGTCTTTACAGAGGTGAGCAGTTCTTC
CASGLYRGEQFF
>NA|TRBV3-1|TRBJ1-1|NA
TGTGCCAGCAGCCAAGATTGGGGAAACACTGAAGCTTTCTTT
CASSQDWGNTEAFF
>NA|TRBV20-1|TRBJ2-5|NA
TGCAGTGCTTTGGGCCCCTTGGAAGAGACCCAGTACTTC
CSALGPLEETQYF
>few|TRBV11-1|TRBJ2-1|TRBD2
TGTGCCAGCAGCGCTGTCCCGGGACTAGCGGGATACTCCTACAATGAGCAGTTCTTC
CASSAVPGLAGYSYNEQFF
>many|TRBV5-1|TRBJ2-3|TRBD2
TGCGCCAGCAGCTTGGAGACTCTAGCGGGAGACGGCACAGATACGCAGTATTTT
CASSLETLAGDGTDTQYF
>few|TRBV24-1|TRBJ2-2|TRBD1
TGTGCCACCAGTGATTGGACAGGGACCGCCGGGGAGCTGTTTTTT
CATSDWTGTAGELFF
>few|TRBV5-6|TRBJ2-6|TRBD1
TGTGCCAGCAAGCGGACAGGGTCCAACGTCCTGACTTTC
CASKRTGSNVLTF
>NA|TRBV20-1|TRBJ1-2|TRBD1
TGCAGTGCTAGCGGGACAGGGTGGAGCTACACCTTC
CSASGTGWSYTF
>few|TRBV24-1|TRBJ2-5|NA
TGTGCCACCAGTGATCCAAGAGGACGGACTAAAGAGACCCAGTACTTC
CATSDPRGRTKETQYF
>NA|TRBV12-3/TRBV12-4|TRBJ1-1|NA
TGTGCCAGCAGTCCGGACACCTGGAACACTGAAGCTTTCTTT
CASSPDTWNTEAFF
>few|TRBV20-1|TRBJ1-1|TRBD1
TGCAGTGCTAGATACAGGGGGCCTTTGGGCACTGAAGCTTTCTTT
CSARYRGPLGTEAFF
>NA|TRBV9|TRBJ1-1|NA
TGTGCCAGCAGCGTAGTCGGGAGGGTCACTGAAGCTTTCTTT
CASSVVGRVTEAFF
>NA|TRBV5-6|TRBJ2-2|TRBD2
TGTGCCAGCAGCCACCTTGCGGGAGGTACGGGCACCGGGGAGCTGTTTTTT
CASSHLAGGTGTGELFF
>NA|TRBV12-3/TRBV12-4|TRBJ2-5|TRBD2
TGTGCCAGCAGTTCCGGGACTAGCGGGAGGTTGGAGACCCAGTACTTC
CASSSGTSGRLETQYF
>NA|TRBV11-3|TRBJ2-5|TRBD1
TGTGCCAGCAGCTTAGGGGGACAGGGGCGCCAAGAGACCCAGTACTTC
CASSLGGQGRQETQYF
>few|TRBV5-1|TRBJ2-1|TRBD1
TGCGCCAGCAGCTCGATGACAGGGGGCCCCTACAATGAGCAGTTCTTC
CASSSMTGGPYNEQFF
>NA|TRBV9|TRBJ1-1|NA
TGTGCCAGCAGCGCGGACAGTGAAGCTTTCTTT
CASSADSEAFF
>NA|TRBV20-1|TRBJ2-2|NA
TGCAGTGCTAGCACGGGGGCTTACACCGGGGAGCTGTTTTTT
CSASTGAYTGELFF
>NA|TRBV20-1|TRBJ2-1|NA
TGCAGTGCTCCGGGCCCCCTTGGGCAGTTCTTC
CSAPGPLGQFF
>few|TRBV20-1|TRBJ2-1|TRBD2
TGCAGTGCAAGACTAGCGGGATTGGTAGTCAATGAGCAGTTCTTC
CSARLAGLVVNEQFF